Presented here are 14 T cell receptor beta chains from one specimen sequenced in a study of blood T cell repertoires in COVID-19. Clones were read by immunoSEQ multiplex PCR, and TCRdb kept only the in-frame ones, dropping some. Of fewer than 45,000 clones listed, more than 85% are singletons. The sequenced material came from peripheral blood. These receptors originate from a human donor in a cohort sampled during active COVID-19.

The chain has TRBV14 and TRBJ2-3, with 9 bases aligning to TRBD2. This CDR3 region has 14 residues. V dropped 4 bases and J dropped 2; count of bases not matched to a gene: 1. Germline assignment: CDR1 SGHDN and CDR2 FVKESK. The CDR3 sequence: CASSRTSVTDTQYF. The DNA for the CDR3 is TGTGCCAGCAGCCGGACTAGCGTCACAGATACGCAGTATTTT.

The chain uses TRBV6-5 and TRBJ1-1, with a weak D call TRBD1 (6 bases). Germline V gives CDR1 MNHEY, CDR2 SVGAGI. The V gene lost 5 bases and the J gene lost 8 bases, with 12 bases spanning the gap. There are 12 residues in the CDR3. The CDR3 nucleotides are TGTGCCAGCAGTCCCGGGACACCAGAAGCTTTCTTT. This translates into CASSPGTPEAFF.

The chain carries TRBV3-1 (or the pseudogene TRBV3-2) and TRBJ2-2, with D possibly being TRBD1 (6 bases). This CDR3 region has 15 residues. V dropped 1 base and J dropped 2 bases, with 8 bases sitting between them. CDR1 LGHDT and CDR2 YNNKEL come from the germline V gene (reference sequence). This chain's CDR3 is CASSQGDTNTGELFF. The DNA for the CDR3 is TGTGCCAGCAGCCAAGGGGACACAAACACCGGGGAGCTGTTTTTT.

The V call is TRBV30, the J call TRBJ1-5, with 7 bases identical to TRBD1. Germline CDR1 and CDR2: GTSNPN and SVGIG (reference sequence). V gave up 0 bases and J gave up 2 bases; unmatched junction bases: 7. CDR3 length equals 16 residues. The CDR3 DNA is TGTGCCTGGAGTGTACCCTGGACAGGACGCAATCAGCCCCAGCATTTT. The encoded protein is CAWSVPWTGRNQPQHF.

The chain links TRBV3-1 (or the pseudogene TRBV3-2) to TRBJ2-7; 9 bases align to TRBD1. J gave up 6 bases and V 6 bases, and 9 bases lay outside the gene matches. CDR3 length: 14 amino acids. CDR1 LGHDT and CDR2 YNNKEL come from the germline V gene (reference sequence). In nucleotides, the CDR3 is TGTGCCAGCAGTGGACAGGGGAGGTATGCCGAGCAGTACTTC. It is translated as CASSGQGRYAEQYF.

The chain links TRBV4-2 to TRBJ2-7; no firm D call. CDR3 length equals 16 residues. Germline V gene data show CDR1 as LGHNA and CDR2 as YNFKEQ. Trimming removed 1 base from V and 5 bases from J, with 18 bases in between. The CDR3 is CASSQALRTAAHEQYF. The DNA for the CDR3 is TGTGCCAGCAGCCAAGCCTTAAGAACCGCGGCCCACGAGCAGTACTTC.

The J gene is TRBJ2-2, the V gene TRBV5-5, with 7 bases aligning to TRBD2. The J segment lost 2 bases and the V segment lost 0 bases, leaving 4 bases of the junction unmatched. The germline gives CDR1 SGHKS, CDR2 YYEKEE (reference sequence). This CDR3 region has 16 residues. In DNA form, the CDR3 reads TGTGCCAGCAGCTTGGCGTGGGGGGGTAACACCGGGGAGCTGTTTTTT. It is translated as CASSLAWGGNTGELFF.

The chain uses TRBV19 and TRBJ1-1; D is unresolved. Germline assignment: CDR1 LNHDA and CDR2 SQIVND (reference sequence). CDR3 length: 15 amino acids. Between the trimmed V and J ends, which lost 3 bases and 1 base, there was a span of 12 bases. The CDR3 region is CASSINGHQNTEAFF. The CDR3 DNA reads as TGTGCCAGTAGTATTAACGGTCATCAGAACACTGAAGCTTTCTTT.

The genes are TRBV3-1 (or the pseudogene TRBV3-2) and TRBJ2-1; the D gene is possibly TRBD2 (5 bases). Germline CDR1 reads LGHDT; CDR2 reads YNNKEL (reference sequence). The CDR3 contains 12 residues. The CDR3: CATPGTYNEQFF. The CDR3, as DNA: TGTGCTACCCCCGGGACCTACAATGAGCAGTTCTTC.

The CDR3 bases are TGTGCCACCGGCGGAGGGCTCACAGATACGCAGTATTTT. Its translation: CATGGGLTDTQYF. V and J are TRBV15 and TRBJ2-3, with a possible D match to TRBD2 (6 bases). V shed 8 bases and J shed 2 bases, with 11 bases lying between them. CDR3 length: 13 residues. In germline, CDR1 is LNHNV, CDR2 YYDKDF (reference sequence).

The rearrangement joins TRBV4-1 to TRBJ1-2, with D possibly TRBD1 on 6 matching bases. From germline, CDR1 is MGHRA and CDR2 YSYEKL. V lost 0 bases and J 4 bases, leaving 15 bases between the germline ends. This CDR3 has 16 amino acids. CDR3 region: CASSQDSGGFAYGYTF. CDR3 bases: TGCGCCAGCAGCCAAGATTCGGGGGGCTTTGCCTATGGCTACACCTTC.

The J gene is TRBJ2-3, the V gene TRBV5-1; a possible D gene is TRBD2 (6 bases). Germline CDR1 reads SGHRS; CDR2 reads YFSETQ. The CDR3 extends over 16 amino acids. V lost 3 bases and J lost 2, with 16 bases in between. CDR3 loop: CASSWGGGAFTDTQYF. The CDR3 DNA sequence: TGCGCCAGCAGCTGGGGCGGCGGGGCCTTCACAGATACGCAGTATTTT.

The J gene is TRBJ2-3, the V gene TRBV7-6; 12 nucleotides align to TRBD2. With 0 bases clipped from V and 5 bases from J, the junction kept 3 bases outside the gene matches. Germline loops: CDR1 SGHVS, CDR2 FNYEAQ. The CDR3 contains 16 residues. CDR3 protein: CASSLAGLAGKDTQYF. The CDR3 nucleotides are TGTGCCAGCAGCTTAGCAGGACTAGCGGGAAAAGATACGCAGTATTTT.

J is TRBJ2-4 and V is TRBV2; D is possibly TRBD2 (6 bases). This CDR3 has 13 residues. The germline gives CDR1 SNHLY, CDR2 FYNNEI. The V and J ends lost 8 bases and 8 bases respectively, with 16 bases between them. CDR3 protein: CASLGGVVDIQYF. For the CDR3, the DNA is TGTGCCAGCCTGGGCGGGGTAGTTGACATTCAGTACTTC.